This T cell receptor beta chain was obtained from a study of response to subunit inactivated influenza vaccine (dated by TCRdb to between 2018 and 2020). Study-wide context: Deep quantitative profiling of the T cell receptor repertoire was used in the study to follow responses to a trivalent subunit inactivated influenza vaccine. What the authors observed across the whole study: It was suggested by the authors that each seasonal influenza vaccination may recruit only a limited number of new T cells.

As regards this clonotype: It has no known antigen specificity. The input lacks base qualities; no much larger clone sits a single base away.

Receptors were amplified or captured by RT-PCR. Sequenced on an Illumina HiSeq 2500. TCRdb's own reprocessing of the public reads used fastp at Q25 and MiXCR and kept productive beta chains. Rows are combined by CDR3 protein, so each entry shows the most common genes and DNA. This sample lists hundreds of thousands of distinct CDR3 sequences; approximately 14% were detected once. Approximately 10% of the sample rests with the top ten. There are 16 amino acids in the CDR3, from cysteine to phenylalanine inclusive. The retained sequence is limited to the CDR3, 48 bases, with the frame set at the first base. The junction shows trimming of 0 bases on V and 4 bases on J, plus 14 bases between the germline ends. The germline V gene supplies CDR1 SGHRS and CDR2 YFSETQ.

The sequence is built from TRBV5-1 and TRBJ2-1, with TRBD1 tentatively as D gene (5 bases match). The sample consisted of PBMCs from blood, taken approximately 13 days after vaccination. The sequence came from a man aged 50-60 years who received an inactivated influenza vaccine. Donor details come from another sample of the same person, matched by shared clones. The DNA is as follows: TGCGCCAGCAGCTTGGCGGCCAGGGCTTTATACAATGAGCAGTTCTTC. It codes for CASSLAARALYNEQFF. The entire variable domain, with the stretches around the CDR3 drawn from the reference TRBV5-1 and TRBJ2-1 proteins, is KAGVTQTPRYLIKTRGQQVTLSCSPISGHRSVSWYQQTPGQGLQFLFEYFSETQRNKGNFPGRFSGRQFSNSRSEMNVSTLELGDSALYLCASSLAARALYNEQFFGPGTRLTVL.